This T cell receptor (beta chain) was identified during a study of T-cell memory formation after mild COVID-19 (dated by TCRdb to the early 2020s). For context, the study as a whole: TCR sequence clusters from the two donors were found to be largely donor specific. In a couple of donors, T-cell clones that expanded and contracted after mild COVID-19 were followed by sequencing TCRalpha and TCRbeta repertoires longitudinally. The cohort was made up of two young adult volunteers, one female and one male, who were previously healthy.

Ficoll-Paque density gradient centrifugation was used to isolate PBMCs. Sequencing took place on an Illumina NovaSeq 6000. cDNA libraries for TCRalpha and TCRbeta were prepared by 5'RACE using constant-segment primers, with sample barcodes and unique molecular identifiers added. Trizol reagent was used to extract RNA from every sample. Library amplification was performed in two PCR steps, and a second sample barcode and Illumina TruSeq adapters were introduced in the second step. Libraries were sequenced on an Illumina NovaSeq with 2 x 150 bp paired-end reads. Concerning the study's data processing: Demultiplexing of reads and collapsing into UMI-guided consensus sequences were performed with migec v1.2.7. Using mixcr v2.1.11, UMI consensuses were aligned to TRA and TRB V and J templates and then assembled into clonotypes. Expanded or contracted clonotypes were those called significant by both edgeR and NoisET, with noise models trained on biological replicates. For edgeR calls, the cutoffs were a false discovery rate-adjusted p below 0.01 and a log2 fold-change threshold of 1. As an exploratory analysis of dynamics, max-normalized trajectories of the 1000 most abundant clonotypes were examined by PCA with hierarchical clustering. Separately sequenced CD4+ and CD8+ repertoires were used to assign a CD4 or CD8 phenotype to each responding clone. TCRdb handled the public reads itself, with Q25 trimming in fastp and clone calling in MiXCR, and kept productive beta chains. A single entry per CDR3 protein holds the most common genes and DNA from its merged rows. The V and J calls and clone size are TCRdb's, not the authors'. The sample records about 340,000 distinct CDR3 sequences, roughly 15% of which are singletons. The top ten clones comprise approximately 20% of the sample.

What the work shows at the level of the full study, not this receptor alone: Some responding clones were detected in pre-infection memory, suggesting pre-existing cross-reactive memory T cells joined the SARS-CoV-2 response. Whether the second-wave clones peaking on day 37 were SARS-CoV-2 specific was not confirmed. Clones that contracted from day 15 to 85 showed balanced CD4/CD8 phenotypes, whereas a second wave of clones that expanded from day 15 to 37 leaned towards CD4+. Contracting CD4+ clones were found mainly in CM and EM memory subsets, while CD8+ clones were enriched in EMRA. The study included only a couple of mild cases, and larger cohorts that include severe cases with pre-infection samples were judged to be necessary.

The germline V gene yields ENHRY for CDR1 and SYGVKD for CDR2. Trimming accounts for 4 bases at V and 2 bases at J, while the number of junction bases matched to no gene is 4. The CDR3 goes from the cysteine to the phenylalanine over 15 residues. The DNA shown is the 45-base CDR3, in frame from base 1. This clonotype has a handful of counts. The clone's antigen remains unknown. It has no much larger one-base neighbor in the sample; base qualities were not kept. The rearranged segments are TRBV10-3 and TRBJ2-7, and TRBD2 aligns with 11 junction nucleotides. Sequenced: PBMCs or a T cell subset sorted from them (not recorded which). This clonotype was obtained from a man aged 18 to 29 who had mild COVID-19 (a few samples of this study predate the infection). The sample titles of this study are shuffled in the database, so cell type and time point are left out; the donor was told from shared clones. The CDR3 loop reads CAISALAGGTYEQYF. At the DNA level, the sequence is TGTGCCATCAGTGCCTTAGCGGGGGGGACCTACGAGCAGTACTTC.